This T cell receptor beta chain was captured in a study of blood T cells in healthy people across ages. The use of a sample-barcoded 5' primer and a J-beta primer mix characterized a second PCR of 7 to 11 cycles. TCRdb ran MiXCR on the 5' RACE reads and lists one entry per CDR3 protein. Among 800,000 to 1,000,000 distinct CDR3 sequences listed, around 49% were seen once. This CDR3 spans 15 amino acids. Germline V CDR1 and CDR2: MNHEY, SVGEGT. V lost 4 bases and J 2 bases, leaving 13 bases between the germline ends. The receptor's source is a man aged 25-45 years in good health. V is TRBV6-2 or TRBV6-3 and J is TRBJ2-3; weak D call: TRBD2 (5 bases). The specimen was blood. The CDR3 here is CASSSWTVTTDTQYF. The CDR3 DNA sequence: TGTGCCAGCAGTTCCTGGACTGTAACCACAGATACGCAGTATTTT.